This TCR beta chain was documented in a study of blood T cell repertoires in COVID-19. Study background: There were acute and convalescent COVID-19 samples, and they came from the United States, Italy and Spain.

Authors' data handling: Reference gene primer amplification yielded estimated nucleated cell counts. Sequenced by immunoSEQ multiplex PCR; TCRdb stores in-frame clones only, minus some. V and J calls and clone size are given by that table; D and trimming were obtained from the DNA. The sample has 290,000 or so clones; 85% to 90% are singletons. V trimming: 2 bases; J trimming: 2 bases; junction bases outside the gene matches: 12. The CDR3 runs to 17 residues. CDR1 is MNHEY, CDR2 SVGEGT, per germline. The TCR comes from a man between 65 and 85 years old with acute or convalescent COVID-19. The V call is TRBV6-2 or TRBV6-3, the J call TRBJ2-7, with 7 nucleotides matching TRBD1. The sample was peripheral blood. The CDR3 DNA follows: TGTGCCAGCAGTTACGCCCCGGCCGGGACAGCGGCCTACGAGCAGTACTTC. This sequence encodes CASSYAPAGTAAYEQYF.